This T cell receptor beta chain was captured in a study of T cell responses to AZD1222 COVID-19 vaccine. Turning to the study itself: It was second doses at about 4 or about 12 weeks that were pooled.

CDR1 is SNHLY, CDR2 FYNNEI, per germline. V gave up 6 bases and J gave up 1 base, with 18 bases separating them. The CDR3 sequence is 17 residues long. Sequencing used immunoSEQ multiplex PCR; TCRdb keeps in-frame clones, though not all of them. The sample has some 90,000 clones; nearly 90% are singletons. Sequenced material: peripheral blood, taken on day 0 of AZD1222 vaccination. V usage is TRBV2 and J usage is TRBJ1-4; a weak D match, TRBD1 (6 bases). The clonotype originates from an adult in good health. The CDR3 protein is CASSGTGGAGTNEKLFF. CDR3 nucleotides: TGTGCCAGCAGCGGTACGGGGGGCGCGGGAACTAATGAAAAACTGTTTTTT.